This T cell receptor beta chain stems from a study of blood T cell repertoires in COVID-19 (dated by TCRdb to about 2020). In the study overall: The collaborator samples originated in the United States, Italy and Spain and spanned the acute and convalescent phases of COVID-19. The material from the prospective study consisted of cDNA or gDNA derived from T cells, B-cell-depleted T cells, or PBMCs. Subjects who had been exposed to COVID-19, were actively infected with it, or had recovered from it provided the deeply sampled blood TCRbeta repertoires that made up the dataset. The repertoires were made available in a free public database intended to serve as a resource for research on the immune response to SARS-CoV-2. The samples were drawn from two sources: the first 160 participants of the ongoing ImmuneRACE study, and 1,000 to 1,500 subjects contributed by 6 global collaborators. A de-identified subject ID, COVID-19 status, age in years and sex were almost always included in the sample metadata. HLA class I and class II types, where available, came from metadata supplied by the sample provider rather than from assay-based typing. Summary of the overall study and its limitations: Clinical and demographic metadata were provided uncurated, with the amount varying by source and participant.

On this clone: The clone's antigen remains unknown. No base-level quality is on record; no much larger clone is a single base apart.

Whole blood was collected in K2EDTA tubes by collaborating institutions according to the institutions' own protocols. For TCRbeta analysis, collaborator samples were shipped as frozen whole blood, as isolated PBMCs, or as DNA extracted from either sample type. The CDR3, cysteine through phenylalanine, is 16 amino acids long. The CDR3 DNA has 48 bases and is translated from base 1. The junction carries 17 bases between V and J, which are trimmed by 4 bases and 7 bases respectively. From the germline V gene (reference sequence), CDR1 is SEHNR and CDR2 is FQNEAQ. TCRbeta CDR3 regions were amplified from genomic DNA by means of the immunoSEQ Assay, a bias-controlled multiplex PCR. Per the original workflow: The number of nucleated cells in each sample was estimated by amplification of reference gene primers within the assay. To quantify the absolute abundance of each unique TCRbeta CDR3 rearrangement, sequence reads were collapsed and filtered. For each sample, productive Simpson clonality was calculated as the square root of Simpson's diversity index over productive rearrangements. The clones in this table, taken by TCRdb from immuneACCESS, are in-frame only. Not every clone is retained; where verified, under half of the shortfall comes from an unresolved V gene, and the cause of the rest is unknown. The V and J calls and clone size come from that table; D and trimming were worked out from the DNA. The sample includes about 150,000 clones, with 70% to 85% observed a single time. Around 32% of the sample lies in the top ten.

The sequence joins TRBV7-9 to TRBJ1-6; TRBD1 is perhaps the D gene, given 6 matching bases. The sequenced material came from peripheral blood. The receptor was derived from a woman aged 55-69 years with acute or convalescent COVID-19. The DNA sequence is given as TGTGCCAGCAGCTCCTCTCCCACAGGGATGAATTCACCCCTCCACTTT. Its protein is CASSSSPTGMNSPLHF.